This T cell receptor beta chain was retrieved from a study of blood T cell repertoires in COVID-19. Overall study context: In each case, the material was cDNA or gDNA derived from T cells, B-cell-depleted T cells, or PBMCs.

Assay used: immunoSEQ multiplex PCR; TCRdb lists only in-frame clones, some missing. The sample lists about 140,000 clones; just over 85% were seen once. This CDR3 has 16 residues. Looked up from germline, CDR1 is LGHDT and CDR2 is YNNKEL (reference sequence). V shed 0 bases and J 3 bases; nucleotides not matched to a gene: 4. The receptor comes from a woman between 55 and 75 years old with acute or convalescent COVID-19. The rearrangement links TRBV3-1 (or the pseudogene TRBV3-2) to TRBJ1-4, with TRBD1 identical over 7 bases. Material for sequencing was peripheral blood. CDR3: CASSQDPGQPNEKLFF. DNA for the CDR3: TGTGCCAGCAGCCAAGATCCGGGACAGCCTAATGAAAAACTGTTTTTT.